The 8 T cell receptor beta chains in this list originate from one sample, sequenced in a study of breast tumors, draining lymph nodes, adjacent tissues. Using its own MiXCR run on the multiplex PCR reads, TCRdb lists one record per CDR3 protein. The sample comprises a few hundred thousand distinct CDR3 sequences, 30% to 35% of which are singletons, and 3% to 4% rests with the top ten. Samples came from axillary lymph nodes draining the breast cancer. The sample consisted of axillary lymph node tissue. Source of these receptors: a female donor with breast cancer. Some clones in this sample may be carry-over from other donors' samples.

This clonotype was picked up many times. CDR3 bases: TGTGCCAGCAGCTTGTCAGACTACGAGCAGTACTTC. Translating it yields CASSLSDYEQYF. V is TRBV11-1 and J is TRBJ2-7, with D uncertain. In germline, CDR1 is SGHAT, CDR2 FQDESV (reference sequence). The CDR3 is 12 residues long. The V end lost 3 bases, the J end lost 3 bases, and 6 bases lay between the germline ends.

There are many counts of this clonotype. The rearrangement links TRBV12-3 or TRBV12-4 to TRBJ2-7; 8 nucleotides match TRBD1. The CDR3 has 14 amino acids. J lost 3 bases, V lost 3 bases, and 4 bases had no gene match. In DNA form, the CDR3 reads TGTGCCAGCAGTTTTCAGGGGGCAGACTACGAGCAGTACTTC. Translating it yields CASSFQGADYEQYF.

For this clonotype: It may be a read error: a sequence one base away is much more abundant. The chain carries TRBV18 and TRBJ2-7, with D possibly matching TRBD2 (5 bases). Germline-derived CDR1 and CDR2 are KGHSH and LQKENI. The CDR3 totals 16 residues. V dropped 3 bases and J dropped 3 bases, with 18 bases sitting between them. The CDR3 sequence: CASSPPTTRSFYEQYF. The DNA of the CDR3 is TGTGCCAGCTCACCTCCAACAACTAGGAGCTTCTACGAGCAGTACTTC.

On this clonotype: This may be a read error, as it is one base from a much larger clone. The chain joins TRBV15 to TRBJ2-1, with 10 bases fitting TRBD1. The CDR3 runs 16 residues. V was clipped by 1 base and J by 6 bases; unmatched bases: 6. Germline V CDR1 and CDR2: LNHNV, YYDKDF (reference sequence). Here the CDR3 DNA reads TGTGCCACCAGCAGAGCCGGGGACAGGGGATGCAATGAGCAGTTCTTC. Its translation is CATSRAGDRGCNEQFF.

The rearrangement uses TRBV4-1 and TRBJ2-2; 14 bases agree with TRBD2. The CDR3 consists of 17 residues. Germline CDR1 is MGHRA and CDR2 is YSYEKL. V dropped 2 bases and J dropped 4; count of bases not matched to a gene: 3. CDR3 loop: CASSQMGLAGVTGELFF. The CDR3 DNA reads TGCGCCAGCAGCCAAATGGGACTAGCGGGAGTCACCGGGGAGCTGTTTTTT.

With respect to this clonotype: This clone may be a read error of a much larger clone one base away. The chain employs TRBV7-6 and TRBJ1-3; D gene unclear. The CDR3 spans 15 residues. From germline, CDR1 is SGHVS and CDR2 FNYEAQ. Trimming left V 8 bases short and J 0 bases short, with 14 bases between. CDR3 loop: CASGQRALSGNTIYF. CDR3 bases: TGTGCCAGCGGCCAGCGGGCTCTCTCTGGAAACACCATATATTTT.

A remark on this clonotype: The germline gene is not matched at one end of the junction; a read error may be the cause. J is TRBJ2-5 and V is TRBV2; 10 bases align to TRBD2. There are 12 residues in the CDR3. From germline, CDR1 is SNHLY and CDR2 FYNNEI. The CDR3 sequence is CASSVAAGGLVF. Written as DNA, the CDR3 is TGTGCCAGCAGTGTGGCAGCGGGAGGGTTAGTCTTC.

The chain combines TRBV15 with TRBJ2-5; weak D call: TRBD2 (6 bases). Germline-derived CDR1 and CDR2 are LNHNV and YYDKDF (reference sequence). The CDR3 is 12 amino acids. The V and J ends lost 3 bases and 9 bases respectively, with 11 bases between them. CDR3 coding DNA: TGTGCCACCAGCAGTTACCGGGGGTCCCAGTACTTC. Translated, it gives CATSSYRGSQYF. The whole variable domain, remainder taken from reference TRBV15 and TRBJ2-5, is DAMVIQNPRYQVTQFGKPVTLSCSQTLNHNVMYWYQQKSSQAPKLLFHYYDKDFNNEADTPDNFQSRRPNTSFCFLDIRSPGLGDTAMYLCATSSYRGSQYFGPGTRLLVL.